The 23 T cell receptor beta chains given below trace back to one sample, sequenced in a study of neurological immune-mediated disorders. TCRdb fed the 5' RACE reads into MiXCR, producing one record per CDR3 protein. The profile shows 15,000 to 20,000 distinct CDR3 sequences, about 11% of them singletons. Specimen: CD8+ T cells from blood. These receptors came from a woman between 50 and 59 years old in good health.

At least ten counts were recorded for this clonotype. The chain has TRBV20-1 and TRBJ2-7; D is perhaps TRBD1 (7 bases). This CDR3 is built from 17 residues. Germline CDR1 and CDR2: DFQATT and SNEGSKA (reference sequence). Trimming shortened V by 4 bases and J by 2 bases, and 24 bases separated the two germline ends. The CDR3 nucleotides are TGCAGTGCTATCCCCCAATACGCGGGACAGCTCACCTACGAGCAGTACTTC. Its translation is CSAIPQYAGQLTYEQYF.

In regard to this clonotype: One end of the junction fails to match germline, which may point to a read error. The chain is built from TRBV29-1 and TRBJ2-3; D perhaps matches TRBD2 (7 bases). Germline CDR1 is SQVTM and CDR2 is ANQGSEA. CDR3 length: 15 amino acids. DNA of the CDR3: TGCAGCGTCCCTGAGGGGGGGCATAACACAGATACACAGTATTTT. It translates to CSVPEGGHNTDTQYF.

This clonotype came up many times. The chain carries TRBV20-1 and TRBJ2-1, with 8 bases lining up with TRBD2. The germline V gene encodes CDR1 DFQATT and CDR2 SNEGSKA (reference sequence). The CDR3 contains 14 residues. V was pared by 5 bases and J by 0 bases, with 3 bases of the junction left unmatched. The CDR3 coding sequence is TGCAGTGCTTCCGGGACTAGCTCCTACAATGAGCAGTTCTTC. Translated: CSASGTSSYNEQFF.

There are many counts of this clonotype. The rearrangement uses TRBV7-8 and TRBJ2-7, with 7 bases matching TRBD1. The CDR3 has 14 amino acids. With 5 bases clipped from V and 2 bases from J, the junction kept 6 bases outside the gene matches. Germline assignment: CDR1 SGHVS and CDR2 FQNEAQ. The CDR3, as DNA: TGTGCCAGCAGCCCAAGGGACAGAACCTACGAGCAGTACTTC. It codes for CASSPRDRTYEQYF.

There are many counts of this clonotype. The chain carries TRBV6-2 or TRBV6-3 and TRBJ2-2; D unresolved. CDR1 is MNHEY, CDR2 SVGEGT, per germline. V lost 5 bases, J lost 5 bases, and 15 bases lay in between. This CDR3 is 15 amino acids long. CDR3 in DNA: TGTGCCAGCAGTCCCTCGGACCAAATTACCGGGGAGCTGTTTTTT. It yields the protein CASSPSDQITGELFF.

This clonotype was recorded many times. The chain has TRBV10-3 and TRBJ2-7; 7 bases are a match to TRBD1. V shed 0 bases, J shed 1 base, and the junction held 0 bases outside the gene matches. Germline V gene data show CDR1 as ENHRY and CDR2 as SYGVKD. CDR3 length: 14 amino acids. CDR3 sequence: CAISESDRSYEQYF. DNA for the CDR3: TGTGCCATCAGTGAGTCGGACAGGTCCTACGAGCAGTACTTC.

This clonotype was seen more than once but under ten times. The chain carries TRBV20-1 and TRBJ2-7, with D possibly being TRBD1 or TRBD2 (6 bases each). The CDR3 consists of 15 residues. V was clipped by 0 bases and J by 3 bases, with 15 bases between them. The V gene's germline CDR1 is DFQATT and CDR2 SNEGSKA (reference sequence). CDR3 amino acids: CSARERGVGGYEQYF. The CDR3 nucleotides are TGCAGTGCTAGAGAAAGGGGGGTCGGGGGCTACGAGCAGTACTTC.

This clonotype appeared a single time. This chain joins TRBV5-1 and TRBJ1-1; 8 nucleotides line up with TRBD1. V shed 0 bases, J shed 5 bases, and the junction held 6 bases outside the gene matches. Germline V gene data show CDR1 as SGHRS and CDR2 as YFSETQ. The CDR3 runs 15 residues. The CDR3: CASSLAGTGGTEAFF. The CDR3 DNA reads TGCGCCAGCAGCTTGGCCGGAACAGGGGGTACTGAAGCTTTCTTT. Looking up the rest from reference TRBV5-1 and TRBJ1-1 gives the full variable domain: KAGVTQTPRYLIKTRGQQVTLSCSPISGHRSVSWYQQTPGQGLQFLFEYFSETQRNKGNFPGRFSGRQFSNSRSEMNVSTLELGDSALYLCASSLAGTGGTEAFFGQGTRLTVV.

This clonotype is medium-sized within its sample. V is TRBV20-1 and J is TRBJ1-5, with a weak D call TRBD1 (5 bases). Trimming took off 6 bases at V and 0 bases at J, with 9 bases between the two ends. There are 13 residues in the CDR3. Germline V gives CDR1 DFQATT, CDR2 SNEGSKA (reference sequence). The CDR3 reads CSAEGDSNQPQHF. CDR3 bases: TGCAGTGCGGAAGGGGATAGCAATCAGCCCCAGCATTTT.

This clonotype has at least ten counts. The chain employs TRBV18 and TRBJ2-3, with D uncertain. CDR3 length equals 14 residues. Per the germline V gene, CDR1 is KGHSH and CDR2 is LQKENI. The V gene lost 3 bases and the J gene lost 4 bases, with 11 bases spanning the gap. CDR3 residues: CASSPVKHPDTQYF. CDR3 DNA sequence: TGTGCCAGCTCACCGGTAAAACATCCAGATACGCAGTATTTT.

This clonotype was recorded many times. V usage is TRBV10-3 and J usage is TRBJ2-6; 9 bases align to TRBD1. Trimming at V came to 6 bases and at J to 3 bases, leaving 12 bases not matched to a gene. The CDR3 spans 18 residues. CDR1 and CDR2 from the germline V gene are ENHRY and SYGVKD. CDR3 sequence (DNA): TGTGCCATCAGCTATAGACAGGGGGAAGGCTTTGGGGCCAACGTCCTGACTTTC. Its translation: CAISYRQGEGFGANVLTF.

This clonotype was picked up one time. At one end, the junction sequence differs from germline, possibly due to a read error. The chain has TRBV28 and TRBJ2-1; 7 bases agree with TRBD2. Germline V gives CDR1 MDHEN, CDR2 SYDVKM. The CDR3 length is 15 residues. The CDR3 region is CASNLGGSSVNEQFF. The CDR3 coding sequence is TGTGCCAGCAATCTGGGGGGGTCTAGCGTCAATGAGCAGTTCTTT.

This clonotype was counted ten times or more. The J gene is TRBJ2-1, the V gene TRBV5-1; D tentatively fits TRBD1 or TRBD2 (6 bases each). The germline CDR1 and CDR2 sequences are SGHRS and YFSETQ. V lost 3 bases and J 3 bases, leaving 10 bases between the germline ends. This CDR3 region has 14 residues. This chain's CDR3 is CASSWRGVYNEQFF. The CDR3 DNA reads TGCGCCAGCAGCTGGAGGGGGGTCTACAATGAGCAGTTCTTC.

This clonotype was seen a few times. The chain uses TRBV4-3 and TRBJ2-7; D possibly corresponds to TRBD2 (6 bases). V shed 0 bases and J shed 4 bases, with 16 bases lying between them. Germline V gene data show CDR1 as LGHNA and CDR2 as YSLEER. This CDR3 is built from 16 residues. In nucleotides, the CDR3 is TGCGCCAGCAGCCAAGAGGTCTTTGGGCTAGCGTACGAGCAGTACTTC. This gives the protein CASSQEVFGLAYEQYF.

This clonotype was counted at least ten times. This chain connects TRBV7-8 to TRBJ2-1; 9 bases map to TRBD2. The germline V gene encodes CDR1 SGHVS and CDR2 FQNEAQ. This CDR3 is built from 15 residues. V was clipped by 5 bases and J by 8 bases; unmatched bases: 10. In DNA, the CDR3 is TGTGCCAGCAGCGGACTAGCGTCGAGTATCCATGAGCAGTTCTTC. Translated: CASSGLASSIHEQFF.

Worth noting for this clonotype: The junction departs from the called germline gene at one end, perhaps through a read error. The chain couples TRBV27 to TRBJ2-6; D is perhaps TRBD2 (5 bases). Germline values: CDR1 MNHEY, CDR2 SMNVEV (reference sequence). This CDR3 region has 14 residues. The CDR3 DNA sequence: TGTGCCAGCAGTTTAGGGCCAGCGGCCTACGTCCTGACTTTC. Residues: CASSLGPAAYVLTF. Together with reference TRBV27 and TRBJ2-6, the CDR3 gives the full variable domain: EAQVTQNPRYLITVTGKKLTVTCSQNMNHEYMSWYRQDPGLGLRQIYYSMNVEVTDKGDVPEGYKVSRKEKRNFPLILESPSPNQTSLYFCASSLGPAAYVLTFGAGSRLTVL.

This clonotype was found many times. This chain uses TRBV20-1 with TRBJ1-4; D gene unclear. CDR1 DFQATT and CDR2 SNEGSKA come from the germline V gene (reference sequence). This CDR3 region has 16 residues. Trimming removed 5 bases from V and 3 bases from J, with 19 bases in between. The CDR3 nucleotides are TGCAGTGCTGAGATGGGCGAAACGTTGGCTAATGAAAAACTGTTTTTT. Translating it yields CSAEMGETLANEKLFF.

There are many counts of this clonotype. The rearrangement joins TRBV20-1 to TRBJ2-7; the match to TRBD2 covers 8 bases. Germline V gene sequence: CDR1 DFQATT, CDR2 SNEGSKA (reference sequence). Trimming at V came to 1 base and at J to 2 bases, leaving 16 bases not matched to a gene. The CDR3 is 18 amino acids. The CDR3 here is CSARVDREAGEMAYEQYF. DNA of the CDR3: TGCAGTGCTAGAGTAGATAGAGAAGCGGGAGAAATGGCCTACGAGCAGTACTTC.

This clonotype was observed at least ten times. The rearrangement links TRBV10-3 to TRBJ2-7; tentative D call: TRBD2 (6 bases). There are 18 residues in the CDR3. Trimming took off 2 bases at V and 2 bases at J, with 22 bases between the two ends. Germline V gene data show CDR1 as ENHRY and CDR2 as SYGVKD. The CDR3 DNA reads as TGTGCCATCAGTGAGCCCCGAGATTTTACCGGGAGTCCCTACGAGCAGTACTTC. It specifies CAISEPRDFTGSPYEQYF.

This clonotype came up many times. The CDR3 region is CASSLYPRNEQFF. The DNA of the CDR3 is TGTGCCAGCAGTTTATATCCCAGGAATGAGCAGTTCTTC. This rearrangement joins TRBV27 to TRBJ2-1; D call uncertain. Germline values: CDR1 MNHEY, CDR2 SMNVEV (reference sequence). V was pared by 1 base and J by 7 bases, with 8 bases between. There are 13 residues in the CDR3.

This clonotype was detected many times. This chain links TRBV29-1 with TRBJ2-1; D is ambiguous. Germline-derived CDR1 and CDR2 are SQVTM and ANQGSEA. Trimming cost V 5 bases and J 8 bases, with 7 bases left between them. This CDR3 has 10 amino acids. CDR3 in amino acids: CSVFTDEQFF. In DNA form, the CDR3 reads TGCAGCGTTTTTACCGATGAGCAGTTCTTC.

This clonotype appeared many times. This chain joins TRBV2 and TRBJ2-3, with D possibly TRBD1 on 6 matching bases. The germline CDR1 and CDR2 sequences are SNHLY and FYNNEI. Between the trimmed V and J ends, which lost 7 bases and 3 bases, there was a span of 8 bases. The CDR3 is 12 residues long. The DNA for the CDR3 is TGTGCCAGCACAGGGGAAACAGATACGCAGTATTTT. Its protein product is CASTGETDTQYF. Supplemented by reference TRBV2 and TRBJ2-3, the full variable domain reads EPEVTQTPSHQVTQMGQEVILRCVPISNHLYFYWYRQILGQKVEFLVSFYNNEISEKSEIFDDQFSVERPDGSNFTLKIRSTKLEDSAMYFCASTGETDTQYFGPGTRLTVL.

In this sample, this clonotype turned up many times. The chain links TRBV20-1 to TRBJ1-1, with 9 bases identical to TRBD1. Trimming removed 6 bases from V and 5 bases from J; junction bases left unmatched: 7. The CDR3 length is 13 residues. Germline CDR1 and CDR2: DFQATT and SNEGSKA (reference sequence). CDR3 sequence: CSATDRGVTEAFF. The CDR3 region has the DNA TGCAGTGCCACGGACAGGGGCGTGACTGAAGCTTTCTTT.